This TCR beta chain was obtained from a study of T cell responses to AZD1222 COVID-19 vaccine. General study findings and limits: A reported finding is that nearly half of spike-specific TCRs target unmutated variant regions. Scientists sampled the repertoires only once the peak T cell response had passed. Donors, mostly white British, included more females; clonal diversity was possibly underestimated. Seropositivity was recorded at baseline in only six AZD1222 recipients.

As for this clone: Its antigen is still unknown.

Some clones are missing from TCRdb's copy, which holds only in-frame ones; the method was immunoSEQ multiplex PCR. The sample includes tens of thousands of clones, roughly 87% of them seen just once. V was shortened by 4 bases and J by 5 bases, with 15 bases between the two germline ends. This CDR3 has 15 amino acids. The germline gives CDR1 KGHSH, CDR2 LQKENI. The rearrangement links TRBV18 to TRBJ2-1; D is perhaps TRBD2 (6 bases). The sequencing here drew on peripheral blood, taken on day 0 of AZD1222 vaccination. This TCR was sampled from an adult in good health. As DNA, the CDR3 is TGTGCCAGCTCACTTTCCATGTCGGGGGACAATGAGCAGTTCTTC. Translating gives CASSLSMSGDNEQFF.